Below are 25 T cell receptor beta chains sequenced from a single sample in a study of early T cells in non-severe SARS-CoV-2 infection. TCRdb used MiXCR to reprocess the 5' RACE reads, holding one entry per CDR3 protein. The sample consists of about 48,000 distinct CDR3 sequences, 6.2% of them appearing once. The sample was whole blood, taken at baseline. The receptors were gathered from an adult who was a healthcare worker with PCR-confirmed SARS-CoV-2 infection or an uninfected control (not recorded which).

Of note for this clonotype: Mismatch with germline at one junction end may stem from a read error. The chain recombines TRBV20-1 with TRBJ1-2, with a possible D match to TRBD1 (6 bases). CDR1 is DFQATT and CDR2 is SNEGSKA in the germline V gene (reference sequence). This CDR3 is 15 amino acids long. The CDR3 reads CSAGDQTRGGYGYTF. The CDR3 nucleotides read TGCAGTGCTGGAGATCAGACCCGAGGGGGGTATGGCTACACCTTC.

The rearrangement joins TRBV24-1 to TRBJ2-7; TRBD2 might be the D (5 bases). Trimming cost V 6 bases and J 0 bases, with 8 bases left between them. The CDR3 is made up of 13 amino acids. The germline gives CDR1 KGHDR, CDR2 SFDVKD. CDR3 protein: CATSTGSSYEQYF. The DNA of the CDR3 is TGTGCCACCAGTACGGGGAGCTCCTACGAGCAGTACTTC.

This chain connects TRBV19 to TRBJ1-4; D ambiguous. The germline V gene encodes CDR1 LNHDA and CDR2 SQIVND (reference sequence). Deletions cut 3 bases from V and 8 bases from J, with 13 bases between. This CDR3 has 14 residues. This chain's CDR3 is CASSMSGLSEKLFF. The CDR3 bases are TGTGCCAGTAGTATGTCGGGTCTGAGCGAAAAACTGTTTTTT. Supplemented by reference TRBV19 and TRBJ1-4, the full variable domain reads DGGITQSPKYLFRKEGQNVTLSCEQNLNHDAMYWYRQDPGQGLRLIYYSQIVNDFQKGDIAEGYSVSREKKESFPLTVTSAQKNPTAFYLCASSMSGLSEKLFFGSGTQLSVL.

The chain is built from TRBV5-1 and TRBJ2-7; 7 bases fit TRBD1. Per germline, CDR1 SGHRS and CDR2 YFSETQ. This CDR3 has 15 amino acids. Trimming at V came to 0 bases and at J to 3 bases, leaving 6 bases not matched to a gene. The CDR3, as DNA: TGCGCCAGCAGCTTGGTAGGGACAGTCGGCTACGAGCAGTACTTC. Translation gives CASSLVGTVGYEQYF.

The rearrangement joins TRBV7-9 to TRBJ1-4; D gene ambiguous. Germline V gene lookup returns CDR1 SEHNR and CDR2 FQNEAQ (reference sequence). V was shortened by 4 bases and J by 0 bases, with 6 bases between the two germline ends. The CDR3 has 14 amino acids. The CDR3 is CASSSTPTNEKLFF. CDR3 in DNA: TGTGCCAGCAGCTCGACTCCAACTAATGAAAAACTGTTTTTT.

This clonotype was seen at least ten times. This chain joins TRBV29-1 and TRBJ2-3, with D possibly being TRBD1 (5 bases). The CDR3 runs to 15 residues. The germline CDR1 and CDR2 sequences are SQVTM and ANQGSEA. V lost 4 bases, J lost 2 bases, and 16 bases lay in between. The CDR3 DNA follows: TGCAGCGTTGTCTTTCCAGGGCAATCCACAGATACGCAGTATTTT. It encodes CSVVFPGQSTDTQYF.

This clonotype has a count of ten or more. The chain employs TRBV24-1 and TRBJ2-3; 10 nucleotides match TRBD2. The CDR3 has 16 amino acids. The V segment lost 3 bases and the J segment 0 bases; nucleotides outside the gene matches: 2. The germline gives CDR1 KGHDR, CDR2 SFDVKD. The CDR3 reads CATSDRTSGSTDTQYF. DNA of the CDR3: TGTGCCACCAGTGATAGGACTAGCGGAAGCACAGATACGCAGTATTTT.

This clonotype showed up many times. V usage is TRBV7-9 and J usage is TRBJ1-4; possible D gene TRBD1, 5 bases. The germline V gene has CDR1 SEHNR and CDR2 FQNEAQ (reference sequence). Trimming took off 2 bases at V and 8 bases at J, with 15 bases between the two ends. CDR3 length: 15 amino acids. As DNA, the CDR3 is TGTGCCAGCAGCTTACGGGGGGTATTGGTCGAAAAACTGTTTTTT. Translated: CASSLRGVLVEKLFF. Together with reference TRBV7-9 and TRBJ1-4, the CDR3 gives the full variable domain: DTGVSQNPRHKITKRGQNVTFRCDPISEHNRLYWYRQTLGQGPEFLTYFQNEAQLEKSRLLSDRFSAERPKGSFSTLEIQRTEQGDSAMYLCASSLRGVLVEKLFFGSGTQLSVL.

The V call is TRBV11-2, the J call TRBJ2-6; TRBD1 matches at 9 bases. This CDR3 is built from 19 residues. From germline, CDR1 is SGHAT and CDR2 FQNNGV. The ends lost 4 bases at V and 0 bases at J; junction bases unmatched: 10. This CDR3 reads CASSSFPGQGTSGANVLTF. The CDR3 coding sequence is TGTGCCAGCAGCTCATTCCCGGGACAGGGTACCTCTGGGGCCAACGTCCTGACTTTC.

This clonotype was found a few times. The chain couples TRBV7-9 to TRBJ2-1; D is tentatively TRBD1 or TRBD2 (5 bases each). Looked up from germline, CDR1 is SEHNR and CDR2 is FQNEAQ (reference sequence). CDR3 length: 14 residues. Deletions cut 5 bases from V and 8 bases from J, with 16 bases between. The CDR3 nucleotides read TGTGCCAGCAGCCGGGACGGGGTGGGCCATGAGCAGTTCTTC. It yields the protein CASSRDGVGHEQFF.

This clonotype was picked up a small number of times. The chain uses TRBV5-1 and TRBJ2-1; the D gene is possibly TRBD1 (5 bases). V lost 0 bases, J lost 3 bases, and 13 bases lay in between. CDR1 SGHRS and CDR2 YFSETQ come from the germline V gene. The CDR3 contains 16 residues. CDR3 in DNA: TGCGCCAGCAGCTTGGGGCAGGGCGCCGGCTACAATGAGCAGTTCTTC. It specifies CASSLGQGAGYNEQFF.

This chain uses TRBV11-3 with TRBJ2-3; no definite D call. Per germline, CDR1 SGHNT and CDR2 YENEEA. With 1 base removed from V and 6 bases from J, the gap between germline ends came to 8 bases. CDR3 length equals 13 residues. The CDR3 region has the DNA TGTGCCAGCAGCTTAGTCCCCTCTGATACGCAGTATTTT. Protein sequence: CASSLVPSDTQYF.

This clonotype was recorded many times. This chain connects TRBV10-3 to TRBJ1-5, with no clear D. V was cut by 4 bases and J by 0 bases, with 13 bases left in between. The germline CDR1 and CDR2 sequences are ENHRY and SYGVKD. The CDR3 is 16 amino acids. The CDR3 is CAISGEGFSSNQPQHF. The CDR3 nucleotides are TGTGCCATCAGTGGAGAGGGATTTAGTAGCAATCAGCCCCAGCATTTT.

This clonotype occurred a few times. The rearrangement uses TRBV11-3 and TRBJ2-5; TRBD2 matches at 7 bases. V was clipped by 1 base and J by 5 bases; unmatched bases: 4. The length of the CDR3 is 14 residues. Germline CDR1 is SGHNT and CDR2 is YENEEA. This CDR3 reads CASSLGRERETQYF. The CDR3 DNA reads TGTGCCAGCAGCTTAGGGCGGGAGCGCGAGACCCAGTACTTC.

This clonotype was recorded a few times. The chain is built from TRBV15 and TRBJ2-1; the match to TRBD2 covers 10 bases. The J segment lost 0 bases and the V segment lost 0 bases, leaving 2 bases of the junction unmatched. CDR1 is LNHNV, CDR2 YYDKDF, per germline (reference sequence). The CDR3 has 17 amino acids. The DNA for the CDR3 is TGTGCCACCAGCAGAGAAGCGGGAGGGAACTCCTACAATGAGCAGTTCTTC. This gives the protein CATSREAGGNSYNEQFF.

This sequence joins TRBV5-1 and TRBJ1-5; D is undetermined. V was clipped by 2 bases and J by 0 bases, with 9 bases between them. Germline lookup yields CDR1 SGHRS and CDR2 YFSETQ. CDR3 size: 15 residues. The CDR3: CASSLDMDSNQPQHF. For the CDR3, the DNA is TGCGCCAGCAGCTTAGACATGGATAGCAATCAGCCCCAGCATTTT.

This clonotype was counted a few times. V and J are TRBV6-4 and TRBJ2-1; D unclear. Germline V CDR1 and CDR2: MRHNA, SNTAGT. The V gene lost 0 bases and the J gene lost 6 bases, with 15 bases spanning the gap. The CDR3 has 16 amino acids. CDR3 DNA sequence: TGTGCCAGCAGTGACTCAGTTGGTAGAACGGTCAATGAGCAGTTCTTC. This gives the protein CASSDSVGRTVNEQFF.

This clonotype was recorded many times. This chain joins TRBV18 and TRBJ2-7, with 9 bases that match TRBD2. V shed 4 bases, J shed 3 bases, and the junction held 7 bases outside the gene matches. The CDR3 spans 15 residues. Per germline, CDR1 KGHSH and CDR2 LQKENI. CDR3 loop: CASSQSSGTYYEQYF. DNA of the CDR3: TGTGCCAGCTCACAGTCTAGCGGGACTTACTACGAGCAGTACTTC. Supplemented by reference TRBV18 and TRBJ2-7, the full variable domain reads NAGVMQNPRHLVRRRGQEARLRCSPMKGHSHVYWYRQLPEEGLKFMVYLQKENIIDESGMPKERFSAEFPKEGPSILRIQQVVRGDSAAYFCASSQSSGTYYEQYFGPGTRLTVT.

In this sample, this clonotype turned up many times. The gene calls are TRBV28 and TRBJ1-3, with a tentative D call TRBD1 (6 bases). The CDR3 length is 17 residues. Trimming left V 1 base short and J 0 bases short, with 13 bases between. CDR1 is MDHEN and CDR2 is SYDVKM in the germline V gene. DNA for the CDR3: TGTGCCAGCAGTTTATCGACCCGGACAGTCTCTGGAAACACCATATATTTT. This translates into CASSLSTRTVSGNTIYF.

This rearrangement joins TRBV28 to TRBJ1-1, with D unresolved. Per germline, CDR1 MDHEN and CDR2 SYDVKM. The CDR3 runs 14 residues. Trimming shortened V by 2 bases and J by 1 base, and 8 bases separated the two germline ends. The CDR3 here is CASSLVKGNTEAFF. CDR3 nucleotide sequence: TGTGCCAGCAGTTTAGTTAAGGGGAACACTGAAGCTTTCTTT. Full variable domain (rest looked up from reference TRBV28 and TRBJ1-1): DVKVTQSSRYLVKRTGEKVFLECVQDMDHENMFWYRQDPGLGLRLIYFSYDVKMKEKGDIPEGYSVSREKKERFSLILESASTNQTSMYLCASSLVKGNTEAFFGQGTRLTVV.

In this sample, this clonotype turned up many times. This chain uses TRBV24-1 with TRBJ2-1; 9 nucleotides match TRBD2. Germline-derived CDR1 and CDR2 are KGHDR and SFDVKD. Unmatched junction bases numbered 13, after V lost 6 bases and J lost 5 bases. The CDR3 runs 17 residues. CDR3 nucleotide sequence: TGTGCCACCAGTAAACAACAGTCTAGCGGGATGGACAATGAGCAGTTCTTC. Its translation: CATSKQQSSGMDNEQFF.

At least ten counts were recorded for this clonotype. J is TRBJ1-1 and V is TRBV21-1; the table's D call, TRBD1, has no DNA check behind it. TRBV21-1 is labeled a pseudogene. This CDR3 is built from 14 residues. CDR3 nucleotides: TGTGCCAGCAGCAAGACAACAGGAAACACTGAAGCTTTCTTT. Protein: CASSKTTGNTEAFF.

This clonotype was seen a few times. The chain has TRBV15 and TRBJ2-1; TRBD2 aligns across 10 bases. This CDR3 has 18 residues. Germline V CDR1 and CDR2: LNHNV, YYDKDF (reference sequence). Losses at the gene ends were 3 bases for V and 9 bases for J; bases not matched to a gene: 17. CDR3 loop: CATSRRGFLAGAEGEQFF. CDR3 sequence (DNA): TGTGCCACCAGCAGGAGGGGATTCCTAGCGGGAGCTGAGGGTGAGCAGTTCTTC.

In its sample, this clonotype was seen a few times. The CDR3 DNA is TGTGCCAGCAGCTTAAGGGGAGTCGGGGAGCTGTTTTTT. It encodes CASSLRGVGELFF. The genes are TRBV11-3 and TRBJ2-2, with D perhaps TRBD1 or TRBD2 (5 bases each). V dropped 2 bases and J dropped 7 bases, with 8 bases sitting between them. The length of the CDR3 is 13 residues. From germline, CDR1 is SGHNT and CDR2 YENEEA.

This clonotype showed up many times. The chain recombines TRBV6-1 with TRBJ1-5; no clear D. The length of the CDR3 is 14 residues. CDR1 MNHNS and CDR2 SASEGT come from the germline V gene. V was cut by 4 bases and J by 7 bases, with 14 bases left in between. CDR3 coding DNA: TGTGCCAGCAGTGGGTCTTCGGTAGGGCAGCCCCAGCATTTT. It specifies CASSGSSVGQPQHF.